The 30 T cell receptor beta chains given below trace back to one sample, sequenced in a study of monozygotic twins with inflammatory bowel disease. TCRdb derives one entry per CDR3 protein from the 5' RACE reads, leaving out DNA. The sample holds about 330,000 distinct CDR3 sequences. Sequencing was performed on blood. These receptors all stem from a human donor with ulcerative colitis or Crohn's disease, or a healthy co-twin of an affected twin (not recorded which).

This chain connects TRBV7-9 to TRBJ2-1; TCRdb indicates TRBD2, and absent DNA this call remains unverified. The V gene's germline CDR1 is SEHNR and CDR2 FQNEAQ (reference sequence). CDR3 size: 13 residues. The CDR3 here is CASSLGLAGGAVF. Complete variable domain (other parts from reference TRBV7-9 and TRBJ2-1): DTGVSQNPRHKITKRGQNVTFRCDPISEHNRLYWYRQTLGQGPEFLTYFQNEAQLEKSRLLSDRFSAERPKGSFSTLEIQRTEQGDSAMYLCASSLGLAGGAVFGPGTRLTVL.

The chain has TRBV14 and TRBJ2-4. In germline, CDR1 is SGHDN, CDR2 FVKESK. The CDR3 consists of 13 residues. This CDR3 reads CASSQIAKNMQYF.

This chain joins TRBV12-3 or TRBV12-4 and TRBJ1-1. This CDR3 spans 14 amino acids. CDR3 amino acids: CASSLGLMNTEAFF.

V gene TRBV5-5 combines with J gene TRBJ1-1; the D gene TCRdb calls, TRBD1, cannot be checked with no DNA. There are 13 residues in the CDR3. Per germline, CDR1 SGHKS and CDR2 YYEKEE (reference sequence). The CDR3 spells CASSLVGTAEAFF. The full variable domain, rest sourced from reference TRBV5-5 and TRBJ1-1, is DAGVTQSPTHLIKTRGQQVTLRCSPISGHKSVSWYQQVLGQGPQFIFQYYEKEERGRGNFPDRFSARQFPNYSSELNVNALLLGDSALYLCASSLVGTAEAFFGQGTRLTVV.

This chain connects TRBV28 to TRBJ2-1; TCRdb's D gene call, TRBD2, goes unchecked for lack of DNA. The CDR3 is 16 amino acids. CDR1 MDHEN and CDR2 SYDVKM come from the germline V gene. CDR3 amino acids: CASQVERGSGKNEQFF.

This chain connects TRBV29-1 to TRBJ1-2; the D gene TCRdb calls, TRBD1, cannot be checked with no DNA. Germline CDR1 is SQVTM and CDR2 is ANQGSEA. The CDR3 spans 12 residues. The CDR3 sequence: CSVGDDNYGYTF.

V usage is TRBV7-2 and J usage is TRBJ2-7; TCRdb returns TRBD2, unconfirmable since there is no DNA. Germline V gene lookup returns CDR1 SGHTA and CDR2 FQGNSA. This CDR3 spans 15 amino acids. CDR3 loop: CASSTSSGVTYEQYF.

J is TRBJ2-7 and V is TRBV5-1. Germline V gives CDR1 SGHRS, CDR2 YFSETQ. The CDR3 runs to 14 residues. CDR3 protein: CASTTDTGFYEQYF.

This chain uses TRBV29-1 with TRBJ2-7. Germline CDR1 and CDR2: SQVTM and ANQGSEA. The CDR3 extends over 11 amino acids. The CDR3 here is CSVQETYEQYF.

The V gene is TRBV4-1, the J gene TRBJ1-4; TCRdb designates TRBD1, a call that cannot be tested without DNA. The CDR3 runs to 15 residues. Germline CDR1 reads MGHRA; CDR2 reads YSYEKL. CDR3 amino acids: CASSQLGPTNEKLFF.

The chain recombines TRBV5-1 with TRBJ1-1; TCRdb's D gene call, TRBD1, goes unchecked for lack of DNA. CDR1 and CDR2 from the germline V gene are SGHRS and YFSETQ. The CDR3 runs 14 residues. The CDR3 here is CASSLGTGGTEAFF.

The rearrangement uses TRBV29-1 and TRBJ2-1; TCRdb proposes TRBD2, but this gene call is untestable without DNA. Per germline, CDR1 SQVTM and CDR2 ANQGSEA. CDR3 length equals 15 residues. The CDR3 loop reads CSVTGTWSSYNEQFF.

This chain connects TRBV5-1 to TRBJ1-4. The germline CDR1 and CDR2 sequences are SGHRS and YFSETQ. The CDR3 covers 15 residues. The CDR3 reads CASSLGETTNEKLFF.

This chain uses TRBV12-3 or TRBV12-4 with TRBJ1-6; TCRdb's D call of TRBD1 is untestable without DNA. There are 14 residues in the CDR3. CDR3 region: CASSPGHYNSPLHF.

V and J are TRBV4-3 and TRBJ1-6; TCRdb outputs TRBD1, but without DNA this stays unchecked. Germline V lookup: CDR1 LGHNA, CDR2 YSLEER. The CDR3 has 15 amino acids. CDR3 protein: CASSQFRDYNSPLHF.

V usage is TRBV5-6 and J usage is TRBJ2-2; the TCRdb D gene call, TRBD2, has no DNA to confirm it. Germline CDR1 and CDR2: SGHDT and YYEEEE. The CDR3 loop spans 16 amino acids. CDR3 residues: CASSLGPGTNTGELFF.

V gene TRBV6-1 combines with J gene TRBJ1-2. The CDR3 sequence is 14 residues long. CDR1 is MNHNS, CDR2 SASEGT, per germline. The CDR3: CASSDFGSLDGYTF.

The chain has TRBV7-2 and TRBJ2-7; TCRdb outputs TRBD1, but without DNA this stays unchecked. The CDR3 runs 15 residues. Germline-derived CDR1 and CDR2 are SGHTA and FQGNSA. CDR3: CASSVAGTESYEQYF.

V and J are TRBV29-1 and TRBJ2-1; the TRBD1 assignment by TCRdb is unverifiable without DNA. The CDR3 is 14 amino acids. The V gene's germline CDR1 is SQVTM and CDR2 ANQGSEA. The CDR3 loop reads CSVVNQGIYNEQFF.

The chain uses TRBV12-3 or TRBV12-4 and TRBJ1-1; the TCRdb call, TRBD1, lacks DNA for checking. The length of the CDR3 is 15 residues. The CDR3 reads CASSPGEGARTEAFF.

The rearrangement joins TRBV27 to TRBJ1-2; TCRdb returns TRBD1, unconfirmable since there is no DNA. The CDR3 has 15 amino acids. The germline V gene encodes CDR1 MNHEY and CDR2 SMNVEV (reference sequence). The CDR3 region is CASSPWGGRGYGYTF.

The genes are TRBV20-1 and TRBJ2-7; checking the TCRdb D call of TRBD1 is not possible without DNA. Looked up from germline, CDR1 is DFQATT and CDR2 is SNEGSKA (reference sequence). CDR3 length: 15 residues. CDR3: CSARISGHQMGGQYF.

The chain recombines TRBV28 with TRBJ2-3. The CDR3 runs to 15 residues. In germline, CDR1 is MDHEN, CDR2 SYDVKM. This CDR3 reads CASSADVLAGGTQYF.

The chain has TRBV10-3 and TRBJ2-5; TCRdb's D call of TRBD2 is untestable without DNA. The CDR3 is made up of 15 amino acids. Germline V gives CDR1 ENHRY, CDR2 SYGVKD. This CDR3 is CAISQTSGSEETQYF.

The chain couples TRBV11-2 to TRBJ1-5. The length of the CDR3 is 13 residues. Per the germline V gene, CDR1 is SGHAT and CDR2 is FQNNGV. The CDR3: CASSLQRNQPQHF.

The V and J genes are TRBV20-1 and TRBJ2-7; TCRdb indicates TRBD1, and absent DNA this call remains unverified. The CDR3 totals 13 residues. Looked up from germline, CDR1 is DFQATT and CDR2 is SNEGSKA (reference sequence). The CDR3: CSAYTQGKYEQYF.

J is TRBJ2-7 and V is TRBV9. Germline V gives CDR1 SGDLS, CDR2 YYNGEE. The CDR3 spans 16 residues. This chain's CDR3 is CASSLTNAQGAYEQYF.

This sequence joins TRBV7-8 and TRBJ2-5. The V gene's germline CDR1 is SGHVS and CDR2 FQNEAQ. This CDR3 comprises 14 residues. CDR3 in amino acids: CASSLVGSRETQYF.

This CDR3 is CASNPSNGLYGYTF. The chain has TRBV28 and TRBJ1-2. This CDR3 contains 14 residues. Germline CDR1 MDHEN, CDR2 SYDVKM.

The chain is built from TRBV2 and TRBJ2-1. Germline V gene sequence: CDR1 SNHLY, CDR2 FYNNEI. This CDR3 has 13 amino acids. The CDR3 spells CARRSVKGNEQFF.